One T cell receptor beta chain is described in this entry. Antigen: not known. The data stem from a study of OX40 agonist ivuxolimab in advanced cancers. Overall study: The dose-escalation cohort was about 83% male, with a mean age of around 54 years, ranging roughly 23 to 79. Study observations and caveats: There were also nonresponders showing low normalized T-cell clonal expansion.

Clones were read by immunoSEQ multiplex PCR, and TCRdb kept only the in-frame ones, dropping some. The sample includes fewer than 100,000 clones, about four fifths of them seen just once. CDR1 and CDR2 from the germline V gene are LNHDA and SQIVND (reference sequence). The CDR3 covers 13 residues. V trimming: 8 bases; J trimming: 2 bases; junction bases outside the gene matches: 0. The clonotype was recovered from an adult with an advanced solid tumor such as melanoma, head and neck, liver or kidney cancer. V gene TRBV19 combines with J gene TRBJ1-5; 10 nucleotides agree with TRBD1. Sequenced here: CD4+ or CD8+ T cells sorted from blood, sampled in a trial of the OX40 agonist ivuxolimab. The CDR3 here is CASGTGGNQPQHF. For the CDR3, the DNA is TGTGCCAGTGGGACAGGGGGCAATCAGCCCCAGCATTTT.